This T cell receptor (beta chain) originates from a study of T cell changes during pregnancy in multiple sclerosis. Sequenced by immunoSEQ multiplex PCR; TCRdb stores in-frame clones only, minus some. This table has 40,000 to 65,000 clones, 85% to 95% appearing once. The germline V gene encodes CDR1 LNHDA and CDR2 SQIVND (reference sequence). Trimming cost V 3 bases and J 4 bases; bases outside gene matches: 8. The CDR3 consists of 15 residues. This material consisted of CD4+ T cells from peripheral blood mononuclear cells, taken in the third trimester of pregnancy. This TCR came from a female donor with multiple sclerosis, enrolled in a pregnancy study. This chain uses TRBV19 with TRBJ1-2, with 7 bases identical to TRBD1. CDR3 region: CASSIPTGYFYGYTF. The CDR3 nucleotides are TGTGCCAGTAGTATCCCGACAGGGTACTTCTATGGCTACACCTTC.